This TCR beta chain is drawn from a study of PD-1 blockade in classical Hodgkin lymphoma. Study-level findings and limits: Excluded were patients who started nivolumab under 1 year after ASCT, a group that had lower diversity. By C4D1, CD4+ diversity increased significantly, especially in complete responders. Healthy donors were reported to have higher baseline TCR diversity than newly diagnosed patients.

Every patient experienced relapse after autologous stem cell transplantation, and brentuximab vedotin exposure varied. TCRdb's table, derived via immunoSEQ multiplex PCR, lists solely in-frame clones and lacks some. The table lists 45,000 to 65,000 clones, just under 75% of them singletons. Deletions cut 5 bases from V and 2 bases from J, with 16 bases between. CDR1 and CDR2 (germline): LNHDA, SQIVND (reference sequence). This CDR3 has 15 residues. Points on this clone: Its target is not known.

The sample in question was peripheral blood mononuclear cells (PBMCs), obtained before the second cycle of nivolumab. V is TRBV19 and J is TRBJ2-7; the D gene is possibly TRBD2 (7 bases). This TCR came from a human donor with classical Hodgkin lymphoma. The CDR3 DNA reads as TGTGCCAGTAGTGCCCCCGGGGGGCAAACCTACGAGCAGTACTTC. Its translation: CASSAPGGQTYEQYF.